The clone carrying this T cell receptor beta chain was recorded only once. Its antigen is not identified. Peripheral blood genomic DNA, not sorted cells or RNA, was the template. J lost 5 bases, V lost 5 bases, and 12 bases had no gene match. The CDR3 runs to 16 residues. In germline, CDR1 is SGHTA, CDR2 FQGNSA. These data originate in a study of T cell repertoires in aging, cancer and after chemotherapy. Study as a whole: Six age groups, ranging from 30 or younger to 70 or older, included the donors. Patients with chronic lymphocytic leukemia were sampled before and after fludarabine- or bendamustine-based chemotherapy.

Multiplex touch-down PCR with TRB-A/B primers amplified rearranged V-D-J TRB sequences. TCRdb re-called the multiplex PCR reads with MiXCR, one entry per CDR3 protein. The table records 3,000 to 3,500 distinct CDR3 sequences, around 50% of them present only once. Study-wide findings and caveats: These repertoire data do not allow conclusions about immunological memory after chemotherapy.

The rearrangement uses TRBV7-2 and TRBJ2-1; TRBD1 aligns across 7 bases. This TCR was sampled from a human donor with a blood cancer. What was sequenced was blood. The CDR3 DNA sequence: TGTGCCAGCAGCGTCAAGCCGGGACAGCCAGACAATGAGCAGTTCTTC. This gives the protein CASSVKPGQPDNEQFF.